The entry that follows covers one T cell receptor (beta chain) sequence. This sample is drawn from a study of T cells in Graves' hyperthyroidism and ophthalmopathy. Ophthalmopathy patients had Clinical Activity Score at least 3, NOSPECS grade at least 4, duration under 3 months. The TCR beta CDR3 regions underwent amplification using RNA transcripts as the source. During a first-round RT-PCR of the TCR CDR3, the HTBI primer set was used. Using its own MiXCR run on the multiplex PCR reads, TCRdb lists one record per CDR3 protein. The table shows around 540,000 distinct CDR3 sequences, with about 15% occurring only once. The sequence was collected from a woman aged 30 to 39 with Graves' ophthalmopathy. Sequencing used blood.

CDR3: CASRPGTDHSPLHF. Here the CDR3 DNA reads TGTGCCAGCAGGCCCGGGACAGATCACTCACCCCTCCACTTT. V is TRBV28 and J is TRBJ1-6; 7 bases agree with TRBD1. Germline V gene lookup returns CDR1 MDHEN and CDR2 SYDVKM. The junction had 9 bases not matched to a gene; V was cut back by 6 bases and J by 10 bases. This CDR3 comprises 14 residues.